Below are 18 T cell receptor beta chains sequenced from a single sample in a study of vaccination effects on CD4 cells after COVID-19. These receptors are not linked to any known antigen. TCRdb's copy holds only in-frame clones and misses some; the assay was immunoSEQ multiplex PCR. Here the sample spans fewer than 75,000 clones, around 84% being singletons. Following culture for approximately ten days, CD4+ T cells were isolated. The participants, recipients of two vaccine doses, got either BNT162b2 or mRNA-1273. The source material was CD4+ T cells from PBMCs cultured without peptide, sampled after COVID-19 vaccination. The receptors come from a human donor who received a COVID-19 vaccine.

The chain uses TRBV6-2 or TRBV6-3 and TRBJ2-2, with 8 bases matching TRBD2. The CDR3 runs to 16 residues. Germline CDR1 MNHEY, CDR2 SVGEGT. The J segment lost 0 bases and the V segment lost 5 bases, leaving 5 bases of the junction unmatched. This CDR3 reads CASSRGAGANTGELFF. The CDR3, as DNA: TGTGCCAGCAGTAGGGGAGCGGGAGCGAACACCGGGGAGCTGTTTTTT.

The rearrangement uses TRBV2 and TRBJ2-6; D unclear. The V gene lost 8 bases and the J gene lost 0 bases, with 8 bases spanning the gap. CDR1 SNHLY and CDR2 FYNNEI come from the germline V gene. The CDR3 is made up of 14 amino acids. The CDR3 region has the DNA TGTGCCAGCTCACAGCTCTCTGGGGCCAACGTCCTGACTTTC. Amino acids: CASSQLSGANVLTF.

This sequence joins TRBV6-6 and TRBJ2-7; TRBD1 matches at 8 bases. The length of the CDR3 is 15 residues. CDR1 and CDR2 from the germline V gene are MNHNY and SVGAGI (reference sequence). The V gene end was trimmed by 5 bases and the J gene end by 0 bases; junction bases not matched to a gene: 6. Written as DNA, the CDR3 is TGTGCCAGCAGTACTACAGGGGGGCACTCCTACGAGCAGTACTTC. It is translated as CASSTTGGHSYEQYF.

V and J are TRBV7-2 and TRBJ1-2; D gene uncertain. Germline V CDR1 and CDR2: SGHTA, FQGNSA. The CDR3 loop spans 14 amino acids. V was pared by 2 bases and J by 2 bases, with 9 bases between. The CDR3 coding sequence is TGTGCCAGCAGCTTAAGTGGGCAGAACTATGGCTACACCTTC. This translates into CASSLSGQNYGYTF.

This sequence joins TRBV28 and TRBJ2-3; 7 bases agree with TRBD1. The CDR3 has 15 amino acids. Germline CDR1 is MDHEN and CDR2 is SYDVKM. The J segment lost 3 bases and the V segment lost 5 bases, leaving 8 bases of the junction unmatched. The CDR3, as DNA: TGTGCCAGCAGTCCCCCGACAGGGTTAACAGATACGCAGTATTTT. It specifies CASSPPTGLTDTQYF.

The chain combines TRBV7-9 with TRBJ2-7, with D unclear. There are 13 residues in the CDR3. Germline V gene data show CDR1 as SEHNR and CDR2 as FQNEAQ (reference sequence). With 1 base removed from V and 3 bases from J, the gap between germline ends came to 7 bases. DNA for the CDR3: TGTGCCAGCAGCTTAGATGTCAGCTACGAGCAGTACTTC. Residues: CASSLDVSYEQYF.

CDR3 region: CASSLGSGGELFF. CDR3 DNA sequence: TGTGCCAGCAGCTTGGGCAGCGGCGGGGAGCTGTTTTTT. V usage is TRBV5-4 and J usage is TRBJ2-2, with a possible D match to TRBD2 (5 bases). Germline CDR1 and CDR2: SGHNT and YYREEE (reference sequence). CDR3 length: 13 amino acids. Trimming left V 0 bases short and J 7 bases short, with 7 bases between.

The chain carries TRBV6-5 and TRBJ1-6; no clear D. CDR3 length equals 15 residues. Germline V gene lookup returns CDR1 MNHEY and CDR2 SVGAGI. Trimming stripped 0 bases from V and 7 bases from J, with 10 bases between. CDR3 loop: CASSYSMVINSPLHF. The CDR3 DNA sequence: TGTGCCAGCAGTTACTCGATGGTCATAAATTCACCCCTCCACTTT.

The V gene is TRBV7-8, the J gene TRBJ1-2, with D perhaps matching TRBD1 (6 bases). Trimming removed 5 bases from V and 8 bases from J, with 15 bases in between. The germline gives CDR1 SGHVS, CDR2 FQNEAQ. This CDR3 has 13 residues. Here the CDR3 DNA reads TGTGCCAGCAGCCCCGGCATGGGGGCGGGCTACACCTTC. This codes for CASSPGMGAGYTF. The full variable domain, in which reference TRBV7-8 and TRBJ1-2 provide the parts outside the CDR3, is GAGVSQSPRYKVAKRGQDVALRCDPISGHVSLFWYQQALGQGPEFLTYFQNEAQLDKSGLPSDRFFAERPEGSVSTLKIQRTQQEDSAVYLCASSPGMGAGYTFGSGTRLTVV.

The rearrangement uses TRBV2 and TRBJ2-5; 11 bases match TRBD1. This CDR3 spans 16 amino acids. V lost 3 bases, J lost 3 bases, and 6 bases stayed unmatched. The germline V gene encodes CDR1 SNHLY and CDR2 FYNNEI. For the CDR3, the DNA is TGTGCCAGCAGTGAGACCGGACAGGGGGCGAAAGAGACCCAGTACTTC. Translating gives CASSETGQGAKETQYF.

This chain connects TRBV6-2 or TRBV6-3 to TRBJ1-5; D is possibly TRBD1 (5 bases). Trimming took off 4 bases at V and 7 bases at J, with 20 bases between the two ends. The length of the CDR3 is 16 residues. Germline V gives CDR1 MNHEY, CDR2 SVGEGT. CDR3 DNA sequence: TGTGCCAGCAGTTCCGATAAGGGCCGTCGGGGGCAGCCCCAGCATTTT. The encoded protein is CASSSDKGRRGQPQHF.

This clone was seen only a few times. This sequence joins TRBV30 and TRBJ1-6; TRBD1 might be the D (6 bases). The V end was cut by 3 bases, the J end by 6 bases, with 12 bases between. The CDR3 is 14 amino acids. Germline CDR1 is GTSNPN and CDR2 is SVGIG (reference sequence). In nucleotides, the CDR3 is TGTGCCTGGAGCACGGGGGGGCCTAATTCACCCCTCCACTTT. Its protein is CAWSTGGPNSPLHF.

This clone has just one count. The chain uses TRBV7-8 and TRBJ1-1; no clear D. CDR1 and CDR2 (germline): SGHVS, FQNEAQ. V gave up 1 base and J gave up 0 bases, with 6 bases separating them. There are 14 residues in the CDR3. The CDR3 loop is CASSLVGVNTEAFF. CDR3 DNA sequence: TGTGCCAGCAGCTTAGTGGGCGTGAACACTGAAGCTTTCTTT.

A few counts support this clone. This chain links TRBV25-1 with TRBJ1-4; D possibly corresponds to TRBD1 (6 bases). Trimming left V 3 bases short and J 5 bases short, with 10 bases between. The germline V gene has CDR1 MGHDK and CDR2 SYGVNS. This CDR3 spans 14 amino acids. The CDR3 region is CASSEGQSNEKLFF. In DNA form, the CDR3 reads TGTGCCAGCAGTGAGGGACAATCCAATGAAAAACTGTTTTTT.

CDR3 protein: CASSPPQGGEQYF. CDR3 in DNA: TGTGCCAGCTCACCACCGCAGGGAGGCGAGCAGTACTTC. The chain combines TRBV18 with TRBJ2-7; weak D call: TRBD2 (6 bases). Trimming removed 0 bases at V and 6 bases at J, with 9 bases between. Germline V gene sequence: CDR1 KGHSH, CDR2 LQKENI. CDR3 length equals 13 residues.

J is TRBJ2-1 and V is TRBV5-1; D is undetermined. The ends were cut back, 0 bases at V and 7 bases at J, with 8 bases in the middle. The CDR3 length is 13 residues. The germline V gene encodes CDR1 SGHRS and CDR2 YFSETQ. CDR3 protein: CASSLGLQNEQFF. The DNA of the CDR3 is TGCGCCAGCAGCTTGGGACTCCAGAATGAGCAGTTCTTC.

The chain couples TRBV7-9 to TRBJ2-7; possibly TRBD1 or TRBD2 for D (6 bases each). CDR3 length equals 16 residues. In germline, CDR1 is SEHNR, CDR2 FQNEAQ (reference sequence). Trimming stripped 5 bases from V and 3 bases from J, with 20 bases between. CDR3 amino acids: CASSPIMGGAFYEQYF. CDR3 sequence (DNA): TGTGCCAGCAGCCCAATCATGGGGGGCGCATTCTACGAGCAGTACTTC.

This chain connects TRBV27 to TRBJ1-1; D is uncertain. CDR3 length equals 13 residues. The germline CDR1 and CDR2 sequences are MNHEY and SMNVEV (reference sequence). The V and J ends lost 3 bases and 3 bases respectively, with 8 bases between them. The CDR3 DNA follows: TGTGCCAGCAGTTTTTGGGGAGACACTGAAGCTTTCTTT. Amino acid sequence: CASSFWGDTEAFF.